The present entry profiles one T cell receptor beta chain with its context. Germline CDR1 and CDR2: MNHNS and SASEGT. The CDR3 loop spans 17 amino acids. Losses at the gene ends were 6 bases for V and 10 bases for J; bases not matched to a gene: 18. TCRbeta library preparation incorporated unique molecular identifiers. Each CDR3 protein is one row after TCRdb ran MiXCR on the PCR reads. The repertoire consists of roughly 500,000 distinct CDR3 sequences, with 15% to 20% occurring once and the leading ten covering about 3.1%. These data are taken from a study of T-cell reconstitution after alpha-beta-depleted transplantation in children.

The receptor's source is a human donor who donated a stem cell graft to a child with acute lymphoblastic leukemia. This sequence joins TRBV6-1 and TRBJ1-4; 9 nucleotides agree with TRBD1. The specimen comprised PBMCs from the stem cell graft donor, sampled from the stem cell graft. The CDR3: CASSTEQGALGGGKLFF. CDR3 DNA: TGTGCCAGCAGCACCGAACAGGGGGCGCTTGGAGGAGGAAAACTGTTTTTT.